Listed below are T cell receptor beta chains from one sample, sequenced in a study of cytomegalovirus exposure and HLA in healthy donors. Data came from immunoSEQ multiplex PCR; TCRdb stores just in-frame clones and leaves some out. The sample has 150,000 or so clones; roughly 83% are singletons. The source material was PBMCs. Receptors originate from a man aged 25-40 years in good health and CMV-seropositive. CDR3s include the opening cysteine and the closing phenylalanine or tryptophan. A D gene is named only where the DNA matches it firmly. The size entry is marked missing in some rows and otherwise reads once, few, many or a size class.

>NA|TRBJ2-5|15|TRBD1|TRBV29-1
TGCAGCGTTGGGGGACAGGGGGCCTCCGGGGAGACCCAGTACTTC
CSVGGQGASGETQYF
>NA|TRBJ2-1|16|NA|TRBV5-6
TGTGCCAGCAGCTTGGCCCTCGCGGGTTCCTACAATGAGCAGTTCTTC
CASSLALAGSYNEQFF
>NA|TRBJ2-6|14|NA|TRBV2
TGTGCCAGCACCCCAGGCTCTGGGGCCAACGTCCTGACTTTC
CASTPGSGANVLTF
>once|TRBJ2-3|15|TRBD1|TRBV7-2
TGTGCCGGTTCCTCCGGGACAGGGAGCACAGATACGCAGTATTTT
CAGSSGTGSTDTQYF
>few|TRBJ1-1|14|NA|TRBV13
TGTGCCAGCAGCTGGGGCGGGGGGAAGACTGAAGCTTTCTTT
CASSWGGGKTEAFF
>once|TRBJ1-1|13|NA|TRBV2
TGTGCCACCCAACTCCGGGGTGTCACTGAAGCTTTCTTT
CATQLRGVTEAFF
>NA|TRBJ1-1|13|NA|TRBV27
TGTGCCAGCAGTTTTAATCTCAACACTGAAGCTTTCTTT
CASSFNLNTEAFF
>NA|TRBJ2-5|15|TRBD1|TRBV5-1
TGCGCCAGCAGCGGGGGGACAGGGTCTTCGGAGACCCAGTACTTC
CASSGGTGSSETQYF
>NA|TRBJ2-1|12|NA|TRBV30
TGTGCCTCCAGTACGGGTAACAATGAGCAGTTCTTC
CASSTGNNEQFF
>NA|TRBJ2-5|14|NA|TRBV5-1
TGCGCCAGCAGCTCCGGGACTTTCCAAGAGACCCAGTACTTC
CASSSGTFQETQYF
>NA|TRBJ1-2|12|NA|TRBV7-9
TGTGCCAGCAGCTCTACCAACTATGGCTACACCTTC
CASSSTNYGYTF
>NA|TRBJ2-7|14|NA|TRBV6-1
TGTGCCAGCGATTTCGGGGATTTTCTGGACGAGCAGTACTTC
CASDFGDFLDEQYF
>NA|TRBJ2-3|18|TRBD1|TRBV19
TGTGCCAGTAGTCGAGCGACAGGGGGCCCAAGACTCACAGATACGCAGTATTTT
CASSRATGGPRLTDTQYF
>NA|TRBJ1-2|16|NA|TRBV15
TGTGCCACCAGCAGAGGAAACAGCCGAGCTAACTATGGCTACACCTTC
CATSRGNSRANYGYTF
>once|TRBJ2-7|15|TRBD2|TRBV28
TGTGCCAGTCATTCCCCTAGCGGGAGACCTTACGAGCAGTACTTC
CASHSPSGRPYEQYF
>NA|TRBJ2-2|16|TRBD1|TRBV28
TGTGCCAGCAGTTTATCCGGGACAGGGTTAACCGGGGAGCTGTTTTTT
CASSLSGTGLTGELFF
>NA|TRBJ2-2|15|TRBD1|TRBV7-9
TGTGCCAGCAGCCCCCGGACAGGGGGTAACGGGGAGCTGTTTTTT
CASSPRTGGNGELFF